This T cell receptor beta chain appears in the sequencing data of a study of shared clonotypes between healthy human individuals. The study's findings and limits: Estimated clonotype richness was generally higher in naive than memory subsets. Sampling used blood alone; tissue repertoires probably differ.

As regards this clone: No antigen is known for it.

The authors split each subset's genomic DNA evenly across several immunoSEQ plates. Data came from immunoSEQ multiplex PCR; TCRdb stores just in-frame clones and leaves some out. The sample contains about 1.5 million clones, 95% to 99% of which appear only once. The CDR3 consists of 11 residues. Germline V lookup: CDR1 MNHEY, CDR2 SVGAGI. The V and J ends lost 8 bases and 6 bases respectively, with 9 bases between them. The clonotype comes from a man between 25 and 39 years old in good health. Material: naive CD4+ T cells sorted from blood. Subset indicated: CD45RA+ positively selected. This sequence joins TRBV6-5 and TRBJ2-3; D is undetermined. The CDR3 reads CASGSRDTQYF. CDR3 sequence (DNA): TGTGCCAGCGGCTCCCGGGATACGCAGTATTTT.